The 17 T cell receptor beta chains below come from one sample, sequenced in a study of blood T cell repertoires in COVID-19. Produced via immunoSEQ multiplex PCR; TCRdb's table is partial and in-frame only. The sample lists around 450,000 clones, roughly 87% seen once, with 0.7% in the top ten. Sequencing input: PBMCs or T cells enriched from blood (not recorded which). The receptors shown here come from a woman younger than 30 who had recovered from COVID-19.

The chain is built from TRBV5-1 and TRBJ1-1; a possible D gene is TRBD1 (5 bases). V lost 1 base, J lost 6 bases, and 13 bases lay in between. Germline V gives CDR1 SGHRS, CDR2 YFSETQ. CDR3 length: 14 residues. CDR3 in amino acids: CASSLTGEGSEAFF. The CDR3 DNA reads TGCGCCAGCAGCTTGACGGGGGAGGGGTCTGAAGCTTTCTTT. Supplemented by reference TRBV5-1 and TRBJ1-1, the full variable domain reads KAGVTQTPRYLIKTRGQQVTLSCSPISGHRSVSWYQQTPGQGLQFLFEYFSETQRNKGNFPGRFSGRQFSNSRSEMNVSTLELGDSALYLCASSLTGEGSEAFFGQGTRLTVV.

With respect to this clone: Other DNA sequences within the sample encode an identical CDR3. V usage is TRBV9 and J usage is TRBJ2-1, with 7 bases aligning to TRBD1. Germline CDR1 SGDLS, CDR2 YYNGEE. V lost 2 bases, J lost 0 bases, and 2 bases stayed unmatched. This CDR3 is 15 amino acids long. CDR3 in amino acids: CASSVSGGSYNEQFF. The CDR3 bases are TGTGCCAGCAGCGTGTCAGGGGGCTCCTACAATGAGCAGTTCTTC.

The genes are TRBV5-1 and TRBJ2-6; D ambiguous. The CDR3 runs 16 residues. Trimming shortened V by 0 bases and J by 0 bases, and 7 bases separated the two germline ends. Germline lookup yields CDR1 SGHRS and CDR2 YFSETQ. The CDR3 DNA follows: TGCGCCAGCAGCTTGGGGCAAAACTCTGGGGCCAACGTCCTGACTTTC. It encodes CASSLGQNSGANVLTF.

There are many counts of this clone. The CDR3 DNA sequence: TGTGCCAGCAGCCTTGTTCGGAGAGCTGAAGCTTTCTTT. It yields the protein CASSLVRRAEAFF. The V and J genes are TRBV14 and TRBJ1-1; the D is unclear. The V gene's germline CDR1 is SGHDN and CDR2 FVKESK. V was cut by 4 bases and J by 6 bases, with 12 bases left in between. This CDR3 contains 13 residues.

The chain is built from TRBV7-9 and TRBJ1-6, with D possibly TRBD1 on 6 matching bases. Between the trimmed V and J ends, which lost 5 bases and 7 bases, there was a span of 15 bases. This CDR3 has 15 residues. Germline V gene lookup returns CDR1 SEHNR and CDR2 FQNEAQ (reference sequence). The CDR3 sequence is CASSPSRQENSPLHF. The CDR3, as DNA: TGTGCCAGCAGCCCAAGTCGACAGGAGAATTCACCCCTCCACTTT.

This clone appeared a few times. This sequence joins TRBV2 and TRBJ1-1; D remains unclear. The CDR3 consists of 13 residues. Germline assignment: CDR1 SNHLY and CDR2 FYNNEI. Trimming left V 1 base short and J 3 bases short, with 6 bases between. The CDR3 DNA sequence: TGTGCCAGCAGTGAAGACCGGTACACTGAAGCTTTCTTT. As protein: CASSEDRYTEAFF.

V and J are TRBV10-1 and TRBJ1-1; no firm D call. Germline assignment: CDR1 WNHNN and CDR2 SYGVQD (reference sequence). Trimming removed 8 bases from V and 10 bases from J, with 23 bases in between. The CDR3 sequence is 14 residues long. Here the CDR3 DNA reads TGCGCCAGCCACACCCCGGGAGGAATTTGGTTAGCTTTCTTT. Its protein product is CASHTPGGIWLAFF.

The genes are TRBV5-1 and TRBJ1-1, with a possible D match to TRBD1 (5 bases). CDR3 size: 14 residues. Germline CDR1 is SGHRS and CDR2 is YFSETQ. V was pared by 0 bases and J by 11 bases, with 17 bases between. The CDR3, as DNA: TGCGCCAGCAGCTTGGTCCGGGATGCAGGGAGGGCTTTCTTT. The encoded protein is CASSLVRDAGRAFF. Full variable domain (rest looked up from reference TRBV5-1 and TRBJ1-1): KAGVTQTPRYLIKTRGQQVTLSCSPISGHRSVSWYQQTPGQGLQFLFEYFSETQRNKGNFPGRFSGRQFSNSRSEMNVSTLELGDSALYLCASSLVRDAGRAFFGQGTRLTVV.

The gene calls are TRBV11-2 and TRBJ1-1, with 7 bases identical to TRBD1. Losses at the gene ends were 5 bases for V and 7 bases for J; bases not matched to a gene: 4. Germline CDR1 is SGHAT and CDR2 is FQNNGV. This CDR3 has 12 residues. The CDR3 reads CASSTDRFEAFF. The DNA of the CDR3 is TGTGCCAGCAGCACGGACAGGTTTGAAGCTTTCTTT.

This rearrangement joins TRBV7-9 to TRBJ1-1, with TRBD1 as a possible D gene (5 bases). V lost 4 bases to trimming and J lost 3 bases, with 12 bases between them. CDR3 length: 14 amino acids. Germline loops: CDR1 SEHNR, CDR2 FQNEAQ (reference sequence). This CDR3 reads CASSSLQDHTEAFF. In DNA, the CDR3 is TGTGCCAGCAGCTCCTTACAGGACCACACTGAAGCTTTCTTT.

The rearrangement joins TRBV27 to TRBJ2-3; 7 bases match TRBD1. With 5 bases clipped from V and 4 bases from J, the junction kept 9 bases outside the gene matches. This CDR3 has 15 amino acids. Germline assignment: CDR1 MNHEY and CDR2 SMNVEV (reference sequence). The CDR3 reads CASSPWSGGADTQYF. The CDR3 bases are TGTGCCAGCAGTCCGTGGTCAGGGGGTGCAGATACGCAGTATTTT.

The chain has TRBV28 and TRBJ1-6; D call uncertain. Trimming removed 5 bases at V and 9 bases at J, with 8 bases between. CDR1 MDHEN and CDR2 SYDVKM come from the germline V gene. This CDR3 is 12 amino acids long. The CDR3 protein is CASSPGSSPLHF. The CDR3 DNA is TGTGCCAGCAGTCCCGGGAGTTCACCCCTCCACTTT.

Only one count was recorded for this clone. V and J are TRBV6-5 and TRBJ2-1; TRBD2 aligns across 14 bases. This CDR3 is built from 13 residues. In germline, CDR1 is MNHEY, CDR2 SVGAGI. Germline trimming cut 6 bases from V and 12 bases from J; bases unmatched to any gene: 4. The CDR3 is CASSPGLAGGQFF. The CDR3 DNA is TGTGCCAGCAGCCCAGGACTAGCGGGGGGGCAGTTCTTC.

Details on this clone: Other DNA variants within this sample encode the same CDR3. The gene calls are TRBV9 and TRBJ1-1, with D uncertain. Germline CDR1 is SGDLS and CDR2 is YYNGEE. This CDR3 has 12 residues. Between the trimmed V and J ends, which lost 3 bases and 6 bases, there was a span of 9 bases. The CDR3 sequence is CASSASGAEAFF. The CDR3 DNA reads TGTGCCAGCAGCGCCTCCGGGGCTGAAGCTTTCTTT.

This sequence joins TRBV3-1 (or the pseudogene TRBV3-2) and TRBJ1-4; possibly TRBD1 for D (5 bases). Germline V CDR1 and CDR2: LGHDT, YNNKEL (reference sequence). Trimming shortened V by 5 bases and J by 8 bases, and 18 bases separated the two germline ends. The CDR3 is 15 amino acids. The CDR3 bases are TGTGCCAGCAGCGGCTTACGCGGGGCGGGAGAAAAACTGTTTTTT. Residues: CASSGLRGAGEKLFF.

In this sample, this clone turned up once. The V and J genes are TRBV3-1 (or the pseudogene TRBV3-2) and TRBJ1-2; 9 nucleotides match TRBD1. The J segment lost 7 bases and the V segment lost 0 bases, leaving 12 bases of the junction unmatched. The germline gives CDR1 LGHDT, CDR2 YNNKEL (reference sequence). There are 17 residues in the CDR3. CDR3 loop: CASSQDPRGQGTFGYTF. As DNA, the CDR3 is TGTGCCAGCAGCCAAGATCCTCGGGGACAGGGTACGTTTGGCTACACCTTC.

The chain combines TRBV5-1 with TRBJ2-7; 9 nucleotides match TRBD1. The germline V gene encodes CDR1 SGHRS and CDR2 YFSETQ. The ends lost 4 bases at V and 2 bases at J; junction bases unmatched: 19. The CDR3 is 19 residues long. The CDR3 DNA reads as TGCGCCAGCAGCCTTAGCACCGGGACAGGGAGATTGGGGACCTACGAGCAGTACTTC. This encodes CASSLSTGTGRLGTYEQYF.